The T cell receptor (beta chain) described here comes from a study of T cell responses to AZD1222 COVID-19 vaccine. Study-wide context: It was second doses at about 4 or about 12 weeks that were pooled. General study findings and limits: Among spike-specific TCRs, nearly half reportedly target unmutated variant regions. Dominant at 160-218 and 743-854, vaccine-associated CD4 TCRs also spanned spike. Donors were mostly white British, more females; clonal diversity possibly underestimated.

This table comes from immunoSEQ multiplex PCR, and its TCRdb copy is limited to in-frame clones, with some not included. The table lists 120,000 to 150,000 clones, roughly 91% of them singletons. CDR1 is SEHNR, CDR2 FQNEAQ, per germline (reference sequence). The ends lost 2 bases at V and 0 bases at J; junction bases unmatched: 9. The CDR3 consists of 18 residues. With respect to this clone: Its antigen is undetermined.

This rearrangement joins TRBV7-9 to TRBJ1-3; 8 bases map to TRBD1. The TCR was taken from an adult in good health. The sample in question was peripheral blood, obtained on day 0 of AZD1222 vaccination. The CDR3 sequence is CASSLLPGGLISGNTIYF. As DNA, the CDR3 is TGTGCCAGCAGCTTACTTCCAGGGGGCTTAATCTCTGGAAACACCATATATTTT.